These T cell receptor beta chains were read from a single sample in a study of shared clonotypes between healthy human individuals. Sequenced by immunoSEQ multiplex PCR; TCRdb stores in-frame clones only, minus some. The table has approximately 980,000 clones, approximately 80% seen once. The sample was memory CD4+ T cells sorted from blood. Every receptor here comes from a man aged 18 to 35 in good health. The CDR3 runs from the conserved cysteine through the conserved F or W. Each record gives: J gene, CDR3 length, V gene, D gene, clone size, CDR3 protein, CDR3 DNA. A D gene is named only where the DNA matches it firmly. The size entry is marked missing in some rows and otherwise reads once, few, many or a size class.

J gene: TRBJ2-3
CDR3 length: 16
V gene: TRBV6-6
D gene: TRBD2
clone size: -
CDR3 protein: CASSPRGGGPTDTQYF
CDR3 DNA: TGTGCCAGCAGTCCCCGGGGGGGAGGCCCCACAGATACGCAGTATTTT

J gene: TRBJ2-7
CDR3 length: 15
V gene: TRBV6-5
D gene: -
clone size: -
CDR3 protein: CASSYRETGAYEQYF
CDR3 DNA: TGTGCCAGCAGTTACAGGGAGACGGGGGCCTACGAGCAGTACTTC

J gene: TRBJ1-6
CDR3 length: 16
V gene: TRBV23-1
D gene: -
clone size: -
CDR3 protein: CASVFIYRADGSPLHF
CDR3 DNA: TGCGCCAGCGTCTTTATCTACAGGGCTGATGGTTCACCCCTCCACTTT

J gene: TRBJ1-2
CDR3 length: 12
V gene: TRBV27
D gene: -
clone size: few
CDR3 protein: CASSPGTFGYTF
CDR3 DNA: TGTGCCAGCAGTCCCGGGACGTTTGGCTACACCTTC

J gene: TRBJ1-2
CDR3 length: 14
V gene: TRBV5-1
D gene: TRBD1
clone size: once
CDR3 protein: CASSSTGEGYGYTF
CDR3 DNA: TGCGCCAGCAGCTCCACAGGGGAGGGCTATGGCTACACCTTC

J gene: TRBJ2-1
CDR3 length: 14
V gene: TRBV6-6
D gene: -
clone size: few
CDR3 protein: CASSRLGLGNEQFF
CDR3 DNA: TGTGCCAGCTCACGCCTGGGACTTGGCAATGAGCAGTTCTTC

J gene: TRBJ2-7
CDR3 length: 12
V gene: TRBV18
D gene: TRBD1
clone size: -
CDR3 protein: CASSLETGVQYF
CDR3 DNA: TGTGCCAGCTCACTGGAAACAGGGGTGCAGTACTTC

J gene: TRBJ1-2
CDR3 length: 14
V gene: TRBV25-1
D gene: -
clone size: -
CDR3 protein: CASSEIGDGTGYTF
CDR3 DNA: TGTGCCAGCAGTGAGATAGGTGACGGGACCGGCTACACCTTC

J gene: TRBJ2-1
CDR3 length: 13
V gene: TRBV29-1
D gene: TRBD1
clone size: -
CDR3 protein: CSVADRALNEQFF
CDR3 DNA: TGCAGCGTTGCTGACAGGGCCCTCAATGAGCAGTTCTTC

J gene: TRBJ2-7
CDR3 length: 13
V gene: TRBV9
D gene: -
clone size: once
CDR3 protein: CASSVEGTYEQYF
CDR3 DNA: TGTGCCAGCAGCGTAGAAGGCACCTACGAGCAGTACTTC

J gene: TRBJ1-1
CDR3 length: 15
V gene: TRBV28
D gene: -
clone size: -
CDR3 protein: CASSLWGNLDTEAFF
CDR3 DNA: TGTGCCAGCAGTTTATGGGGGAATTTGGACACTGAAGCTTTCTTT

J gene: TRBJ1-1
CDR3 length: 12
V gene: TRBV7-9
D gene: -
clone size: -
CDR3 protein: CASSPGTTEAFF
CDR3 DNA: TGTGCCAGCAGCCCCGGGACAACTGAAGCTTTCTTT

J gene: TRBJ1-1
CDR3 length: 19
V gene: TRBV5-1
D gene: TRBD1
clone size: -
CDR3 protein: CASSRHPGTGYVVNTEAFF
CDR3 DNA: TGCGCCAGCAGCAGACACCCCGGGACAGGCTACGTGGTGAACACTGAAGCTTTCTTT

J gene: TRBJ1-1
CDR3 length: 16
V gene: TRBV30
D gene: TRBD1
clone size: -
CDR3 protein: CAWTPGGGRGGSEAFF
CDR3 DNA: TGTGCCTGGACCCCAGGGGGTGGCAGGGGCGGGTCTGAAGCTTTCTTT

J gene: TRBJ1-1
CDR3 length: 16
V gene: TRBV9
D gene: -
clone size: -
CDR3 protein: CASSVAPGVQNTEAFF
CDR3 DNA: TGTGCCAGCAGCGTAGCCCCAGGAGTCCAGAACACTGAAGCTTTCTTT

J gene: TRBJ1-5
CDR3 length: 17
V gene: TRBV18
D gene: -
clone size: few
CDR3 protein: CASSPPSAGEYNQPQHF
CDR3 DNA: TGTGCCAGCTCACCACCGTCGGCAGGAGAGTACAATCAGCCCCAGCATTTT

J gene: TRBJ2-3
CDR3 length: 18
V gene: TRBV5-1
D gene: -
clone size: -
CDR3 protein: CASSLSMTRLPSTDTQYF
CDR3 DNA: TGCGCCAGCAGCTTGTCGATGACAAGACTCCCTAGCACAGATACGCAGTATTTT

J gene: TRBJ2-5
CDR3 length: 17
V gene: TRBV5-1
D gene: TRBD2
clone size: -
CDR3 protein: CASSLAGSGGLQETQYF
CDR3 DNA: TGCGCCAGCAGCTTGGCTGGTAGCGGGGGACTCCAAGAGACCCAGTACTTC

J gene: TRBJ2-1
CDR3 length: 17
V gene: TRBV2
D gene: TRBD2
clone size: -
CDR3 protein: CASSGLAWTSAEPEQFF
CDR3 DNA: TGTGCCAGCAGTGGCCTCGCATGGACTAGCGCTGAACCTGAGCAGTTCTTC

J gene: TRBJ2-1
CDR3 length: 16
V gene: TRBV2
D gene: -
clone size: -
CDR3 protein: CASSEVPDLSYNEQFF
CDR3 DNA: TGTGCCAGCAGTGAAGTTCCAGACCTCTCCTACAATGAGCAGTTCTTC

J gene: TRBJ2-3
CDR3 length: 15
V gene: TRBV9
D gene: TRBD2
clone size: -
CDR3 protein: CASSAGRAVTDTQYF
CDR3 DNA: TGTGCCAGCAGCGCCGGGAGGGCCGTCACAGATACGCAGTATTTT

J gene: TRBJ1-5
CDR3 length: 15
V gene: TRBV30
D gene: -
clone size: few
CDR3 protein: CAWTETTGRGQPQHF
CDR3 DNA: TGTGCCTGGACTGAGACGACAGGTAGAGGTCAGCCCCAGCATTTT

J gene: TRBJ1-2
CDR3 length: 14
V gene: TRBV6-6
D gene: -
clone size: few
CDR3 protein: CASSVLGRNYGYTF
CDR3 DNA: TGTGCCAGCAGTGTATTGGGAAGGAACTATGGCTACACCTTC

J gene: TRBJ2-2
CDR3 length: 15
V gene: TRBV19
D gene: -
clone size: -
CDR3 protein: CASSANGQLAGELFF
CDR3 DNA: TGTGCCAGTAGTGCTAACGGACAGTTGGCCGGGGAGCTGTTTTTT

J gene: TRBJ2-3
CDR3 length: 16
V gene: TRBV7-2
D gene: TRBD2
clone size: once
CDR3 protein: CASSPGGLAATDTQYF
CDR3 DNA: TGTGCCAGCAGCCCAGGAGGACTAGCGGCCACAGATACGCAGTATTTT

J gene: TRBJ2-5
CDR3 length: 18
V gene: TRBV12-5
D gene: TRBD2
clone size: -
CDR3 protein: CASGLVLGSGGAGETQYF
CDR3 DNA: TGTGCTAGTGGTTTGGTACTAGGTAGCGGGGGGGCCGGGGAGACCCAGTACTTC

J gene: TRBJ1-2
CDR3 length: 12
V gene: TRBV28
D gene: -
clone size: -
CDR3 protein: CASSFKGYGYTF
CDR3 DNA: TGTGCCAGCAGTTTTAAGGGCTATGGCTACACCTTC

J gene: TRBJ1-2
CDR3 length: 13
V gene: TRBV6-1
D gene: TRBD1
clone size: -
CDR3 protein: CASRTGANYGYTF
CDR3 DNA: TGTGCCAGCCGAACAGGGGCTAACTATGGCTACACCTTC

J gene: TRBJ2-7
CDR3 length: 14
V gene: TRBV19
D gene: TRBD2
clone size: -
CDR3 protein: CASSLAGGLYEQYF
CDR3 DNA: TGTGCCAGTTCCCTAGCGGGAGGGCTTTACGAGCAGTACTTC

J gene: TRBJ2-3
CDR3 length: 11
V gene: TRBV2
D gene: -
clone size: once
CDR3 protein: CASIATDTQYF
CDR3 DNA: TGTGCCAGCATAGCTACAGATACGCAGTATTTT

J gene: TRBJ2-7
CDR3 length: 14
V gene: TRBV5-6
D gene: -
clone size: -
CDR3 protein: CASSPWTDPYEQYF
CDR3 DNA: TGTGCCAGCAGCCCCTGGACGGACCCGTACGAGCAGTACTTC

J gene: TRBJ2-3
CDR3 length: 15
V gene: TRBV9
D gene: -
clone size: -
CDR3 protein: CASTPSAHPTDTQYF
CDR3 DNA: TGTGCCAGTACTCCCTCGGCCCACCCCACAGATACGCAGTATTTT

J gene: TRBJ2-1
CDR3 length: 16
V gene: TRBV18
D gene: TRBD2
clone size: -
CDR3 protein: CASSPPAGVKENEQFF
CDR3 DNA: TGTGCCAGCTCACCACCGGCGGGGGTGAAAGAGAATGAGCAGTTCTTC

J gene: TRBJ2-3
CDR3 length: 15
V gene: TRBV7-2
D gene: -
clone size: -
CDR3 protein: CASLRGRGRTDTQYF
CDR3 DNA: TGTGCCAGCTTGCGGGGGAGGGGGCGCACAGATACGCAGTATTTT

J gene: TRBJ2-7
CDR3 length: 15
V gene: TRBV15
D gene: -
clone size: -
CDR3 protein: CATSREGGGDYEQYF
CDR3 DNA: TGTGCCACCAGCAGAGAGGGCGGGGGCGACTACGAGCAGTACTTC

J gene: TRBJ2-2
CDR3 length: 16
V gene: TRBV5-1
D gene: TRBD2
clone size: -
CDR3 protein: CASSLVSGVNTGELFF
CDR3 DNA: TGCGCCAGCAGCTTGGTTAGCGGGGTGAACACCGGGGAGCTGTTTTTT

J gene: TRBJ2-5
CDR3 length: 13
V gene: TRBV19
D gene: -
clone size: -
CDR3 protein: CASSRQVGETQYF
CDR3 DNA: TGTGCCAGTAGTAGACAGGTAGGAGAGACCCAGTACTTC

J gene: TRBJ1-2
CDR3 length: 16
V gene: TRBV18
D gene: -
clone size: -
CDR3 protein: CASSPLVSGKSNGYTF
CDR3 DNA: TGTGCCAGCTCACCACTCGTCTCAGGGAAGAGCAATGGCTACACCTTC

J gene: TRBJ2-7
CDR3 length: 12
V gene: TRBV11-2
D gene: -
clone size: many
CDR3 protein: CASSSVPHEQYF
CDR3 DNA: TGTGCCAGCAGCTCAGTACCCCACGAGCAGTACTTC

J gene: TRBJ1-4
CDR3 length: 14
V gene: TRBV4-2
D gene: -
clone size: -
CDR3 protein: CASSKQATNEKLFF
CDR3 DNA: TGTGCCAGCAGCAAACAGGCAACTAATGAAAAACTGTTTTTT

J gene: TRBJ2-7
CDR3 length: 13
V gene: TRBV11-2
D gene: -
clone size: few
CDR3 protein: CASSHPRTPEQYF
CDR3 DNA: TGTGCCAGCAGCCATCCAAGGACGCCCGAGCAGTACTTC

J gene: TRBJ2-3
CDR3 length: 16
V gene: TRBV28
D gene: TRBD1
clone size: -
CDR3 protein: CASSSYSGGPTDTQYF
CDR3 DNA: TGTGCCAGCAGTAGTTATTCAGGGGGACCCACAGATACGCAGTATTTT

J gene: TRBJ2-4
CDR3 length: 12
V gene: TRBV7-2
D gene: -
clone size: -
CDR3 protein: CASSTGADIQYF
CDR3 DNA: TGTGCCAGCAGCACCGGAGCGGACATTCAGTACTTC

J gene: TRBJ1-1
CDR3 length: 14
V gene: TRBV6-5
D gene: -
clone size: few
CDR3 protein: CASSSGQGSTEAFF
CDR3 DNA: TGTGCCAGCAGTTCGGGGCAGGGGAGCACTGAAGCTTTCTTT

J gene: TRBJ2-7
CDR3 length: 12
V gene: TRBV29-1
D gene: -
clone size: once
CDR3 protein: CSVGQARYEQYF
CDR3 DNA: TGCAGCGTTGGACAGGCGCGCTACGAGCAGTACTTC

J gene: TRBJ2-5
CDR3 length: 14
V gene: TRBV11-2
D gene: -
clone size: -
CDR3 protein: CATSAGHGVETQYF
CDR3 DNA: TGTGCCACCTCAGCGGGCCATGGGGTAGAGACCCAGTACTTC

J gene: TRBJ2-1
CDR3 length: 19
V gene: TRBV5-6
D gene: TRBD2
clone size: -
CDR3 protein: CASSVRTSGLKGSYNEQFF
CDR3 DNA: TGTGCCAGCAGCGTCCGGACTAGCGGCCTAAAAGGGTCCTACAATGAGCAGTTCTTC

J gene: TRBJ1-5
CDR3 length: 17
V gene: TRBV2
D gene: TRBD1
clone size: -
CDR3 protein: CASSRSGGEGSNQPQHF
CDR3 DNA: TGTGCCAGCAGCCGGTCAGGGGGCGAAGGAAGCAATCAGCCCCAGCATTTT

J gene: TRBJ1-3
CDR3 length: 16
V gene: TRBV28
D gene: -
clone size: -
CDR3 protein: CASSLLGPSSGNTIYF
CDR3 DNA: TGTGCCAGCAGTTTACTGGGGCCGAGCTCTGGAAACACCATATATTTT

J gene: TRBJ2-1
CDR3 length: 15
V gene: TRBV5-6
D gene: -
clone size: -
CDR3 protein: CASSLAGAPYNEQFF
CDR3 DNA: TGTGCCAGCAGCTTGGCGGGGGCCCCCTACAATGAGCAGTTCTTC

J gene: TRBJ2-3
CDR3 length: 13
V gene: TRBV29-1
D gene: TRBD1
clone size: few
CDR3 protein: CSVEGTGTDTQYF
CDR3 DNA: TGCAGCGTTGAAGGGACAGGGACAGATACGCAGTATTTT

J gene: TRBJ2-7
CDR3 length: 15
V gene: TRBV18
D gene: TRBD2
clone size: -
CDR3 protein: CASSPPSGRGYEQYF
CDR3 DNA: TGTGCCAGCTCACCGCCTAGCGGGAGGGGGTACGAGCAGTACTTC